Sequencing of this T cell receptor beta chain was carried out in a study of a mutant IDH1 vaccine in newly diagnosed glioma. Whole-study context: In some groups vaccination began 4-6 weeks post-radiotherapy; others received it with temozolomide. Most patients had received both radiotherapy and temozolomide, the prior options being radiotherapy, temozolomide, or both.

About this clone: Its antigen is as yet unknown.

CDR1 MGHRA and CDR2 YSYEKL come from the germline V gene. This CDR3 contains 13 residues. The V end was cut by 0 bases, the J end by 9 bases, with 12 bases between. The data were produced by immunoSEQ multiplex PCR, yet TCRdb's version contains in-frame clones alone and is incomplete. The data contain over 40,000 clones, 81% of them singletons. Time point denoted: week 35, safety follow-up. Vaccination comprised doses that each held 300 ug of mutant IDH1 20-mer peptide, plus topical imiquimod. The astrocytomas were IDH1-mutant, ATRX-negative, and WHO grade 3 or 4. Study conclusions and caveats: Seemingly, pseudoprogression had no relation to changes in the top peripheral T cell clonotypes.

The receptor comes from a woman between 40 and 55 years old with glioma. Some clones in this sample may be carry-over from other donors' samples. The chain is built from TRBV4-1 and TRBJ2-7; D is ambiguous. Sample: PBMCs, taken from a glioma patient whose treatment included an IDH1 peptide vaccine. CDR3 nucleotides: TGCGCCAGCAGCCAAGATGAAGCTGCCGGGCAGTACTTC. It codes for CASSQDEAAGQYF.